Listed below are T cell receptor beta chains from one sample, sequenced in a study of T cell changes during pregnancy in multiple sclerosis. The table came from immunoSEQ multiplex PCR; TCRdb's copy has only in-frame clones and leaves some out. The table lists 80,000 to 95,000 clones, about 95% of them singletons. The sequences come from peripheral blood, collected in the second trimester of pregnancy. These receptors were obtained from a female donor with multiple sclerosis, enrolled in a pregnancy study. Both conserved end residues are part of each CDR3. A D gene is named only where the DNA matches it firmly.

TRBJ1-2	TRBD1	TRBV18	CASSPTGDGYTF	TGTGCCAGCTCACCTACAGGGGATGGCTACACCTTC
TRBJ2-5	NA	TRBV2	CASRIRGAGETQYF	TGTGCCAGCAGGATCCGGGGGGCGGGTGAGACCCAGTACTTC
TRBJ2-7	TRBD2	TRBV7-2	CASSPGLARYEQYF	TGTGCCAGCAGCCCAGGACTAGCGCGCTACGAGCAGTACTTC
TRBJ2-7	NA	TRBV9	CASSAFGGGSYEQYF	TGTGCCAGCAGCGCCTTTGGGGGCGGCTCCTACGAGCAGTACTTC
TRBJ2-5	NA	TRBV27	CASSFRGQETQYF	TGTGCCAGCAGTTTCCGGGGACAAGAGACCCAGTACTTC
TRBJ2-5	NA	TRBV18	CASSPGPQETQYF	TGTGCCAGCTCACCAGGGCCCCAAGAGACCCAGTACTTC
TRBJ1-4	NA	TRBV18	CASSPPRTATNEKLFF	TGTGCCAGCTCACCACCGAGAACGGCAACTAATGAAAAACTGTTTTTT
TRBJ2-3	NA	TRBV5-1	CASSRTDRSSTDTQYF	TGCGCCAGCAGCCGAACCGACAGGAGTAGCACAGATACGCAGTATTTT
TRBJ1-1	NA	TRBV6-6	CASSYSPWNTEAFF	TGTGCCAGCAGTTACTCCCCTTGGAACACTGAAGCTTTCTTT
TRBJ1-5	TRBD1	TRBV2	CASNSDRHGNQPQHF	TGTGCCAGCAATTCGGACAGGCATGGCAATCAGCCCCAGCATTTT
TRBJ2-7	NA	TRBV18	CASSPSTDALYGEQYF	TGTGCCAGCTCACCCTCCACGGATGCCCTTTACGGGGAGCAGTACTTC
TRBJ2-7	NA	TRBV10-2	CATKTGSNYEQYF	TGCGCCACCAAGACAGGATCGAACTACGAGCAGTACTTC
TRBJ2-1	NA	TRBV1	CTSSLTSARSYNEQFF	TGCACCAGCAGTCTTACTAGCGCCCGCTCCTACAATGAGCAGTTCTTC
TRBJ2-2	TRBD2	TRBV11-2	CASSSISGSGAGELFF	TGTGCCAGCAGCTCAATTAGCGGGAGTGGGGCCGGGGAGCTGTTTTTT
TRBJ1-5	NA	TRBV19	CASTGYFWGTGNQPQHF	TGTGCCAGTACGGGTTACTTTTGGGGGACTGGCAATCAGCCCCAGCATTTT
TRBJ2-2	TRBD2	TRBV25-1	CASSMLAGAGELFF	TGTGCCAGCAGTATGCTAGCGGGAGCCGGGGAGCTGTTTTTT
TRBJ2-7	NA	TRBV7-9	CASSLVGATPYEQYF	TGTGCCAGCAGCTTAGTGGGCGCCACCCCATACGAGCAGTACTTC